The clone carrying this TCR beta chain has ten or more counts. Its antigen remains unknown. Beta-chain TCR CDR3 regions were amplified from RNA transcripts. HTBI primers served in a first-round RT-PCR, which a second-round multiplex PCR followed. A single record per CDR3 protein comes from TCRdb applying MiXCR to the multiplex PCR reads. Of some 520,000 distinct CDR3 sequences listed, over 13% are singletons. This record belongs to a study of Graves' ophthalmopathy and Graves' hyperthyroidism. The authors diagnosed from clinical symptoms, serum thyroxine, TRAb, thyroid ultrasound and orbital computed tomography. Study findings and constraints: Sensitivity reached roughly 70% and specificity around 72% when the model predicted ophthalmopathy progression.

V lost 7 bases to trimming and J lost 0 bases, with 15 bases between them. This CDR3 spans 15 amino acids. The germline V gene has CDR1 LNHDA and CDR2 SQIVND (reference sequence). The chain employs TRBV19 and TRBJ1-1; no clear D. Sequenced material: blood. This sequence originates from a woman in her 30s with Graves' ophthalmopathy. CDR3 loop: CASTKWSQLNTEAFF. DNA for the CDR3: TGTGCCAGTACCAAATGGTCACAGTTGAACACTGAAGCTTTCTTT.